This T cell receptor beta chain was obtained from a study of CD8 T cells in Susac syndrome. Study-wide results and caveats: Clonal expansion was absent from the CD4+ T cell repertoires in Susac syndrome.

V lost 1 base and J 7 bases, leaving 10 bases between the germline ends. The CDR3 length is 13 residues. Germline V lookup: CDR1 DFQATT, CDR2 SNEGSKA (reference sequence). Turning to this clonotype: What it recognizes is unknown.

The RNA input was roughly 0.45 to 1 ug, and it was reverse transcribed with random hexamers. Via MiXCR, TCRdb re-called the immunoSEQ multiplex PCR reads, giving one row per CDR3 protein. The repertoire holds 180,000 or so distinct CDR3 sequences, with about 95% as singletons. Material: CD4+ T cells from PBMCs. The V call is TRBV20-1, the J call TRBJ1-4; D is possibly TRBD1 (5 bases). This TCR was recovered from a human donor with Susac syndrome. In DNA, the CDR3 is TGCAGTGCTAGAGGGGGGTACGGTGAAAAACTGTTTTTT. Translating gives CSARGGYGEKLFF.